The source of this T cell receptor (beta chain) is a study of blood T cell repertoires in COVID-19 (TCRdb year 2020). In the study overall: Collaborator samples came from the United States, Italy and Spain and covered acute and convalescent phases of COVID-19. The material from the prospective study consisted of cDNA or gDNA derived from T cells, B-cell-depleted T cells, or PBMCs. The dataset comprised deeply sampled blood TCRbeta repertoires from subjects exposed to, actively infected with, or recovered from COVID-19. The repertoires were made available in a free public database intended to serve as a resource for research on the immune response to SARS-CoV-2. The samples were drawn from the first 160 participants of the ongoing ImmuneRACE study and from 950 to 1,500 subjects provided by 6 global collaborators. The sample metadata nearly always contained a de-identified subject ID, COVID-19 status, age in years and sex. Where available, HLA class I and class II types were taken from metadata supplied by the sample provider and were not determined by assay-based typing. The study at large found these results: The amount of clinical and demographic metadata varied by source and participant and was provided uncurated.

Reading from cysteine to phenylalanine, the CDR3 counts 14 amino acids. Here the CDR3 DNA is all that survives: 42 bases in frame from base 1. CDR1 and CDR2 (SGHNT, YYREEE) derive from the germline V gene (reference sequence). Trimming removed 9 bases from V and 7 bases from J; the gene matches leave 10 bases unexplained. With respect to this clone: The clone's antigen remains unknown. Per-base quality was not reported, and no clone a single base away is much larger than it.

Whole blood was collected in K2EDTA tubes by collaborating institutions according to the institutions' own protocols. For TCRbeta analysis, collaborators shipped samples as frozen whole blood, isolated PBMCs, or DNA extracted from either of those sample types. TCRbeta CDR3 regions were amplified from genomic DNA using the immunoSEQ Assay, a bias-controlled multiplex PCR. Regarding the original processing steps: Nucleated cell counts per sample were estimated from amplification of reference gene primers within the assay. To quantify the absolute abundance of each unique TCRbeta CDR3 rearrangement, sequence reads were collapsed and filtered. For each sample, productive Simpson clonality was calculated by taking the square root of Simpson's diversity index across productive rearrangements. The source is immuneACCESS, and TCRdb retained only in-frame sequences with V and J called. Part of the clones is not carried over; for the studies checked, unresolved V genes explain less than half of this, and the remainder is unexplained. V, J and clone size derive from that table, while D and trimming were established from the DNA sequence. This sample gives around 100,000 clones in total; approximately 84% of them show up just once. The ten largest clones take up 2.1% of the sample.

The sequence derives from a human donor in a cohort sampled during active COVID-19. This sequence uses TRBV5-4 and TRBJ1-6; the junction holds 7 bases that match TRBD1. Sequencing was performed on peripheral blood. The CDR3 region has the sequence CATSTGQKNSPLHF. The base sequence is TGTGCCACATCGACGGGACAGAAGAATTCACCCCTCCACTTT.